Listed here are 3 T cell receptor beta chains from one sample, sequenced in a study of T cells in tumors after PD-1 blockade. Produced via immunoSEQ multiplex PCR; TCRdb's table is partial and in-frame only. This table holds some 60,000 clones, about four fifths found once. The material sequenced was PBMCs, taken before anti-PD-1 treatment. These receptors all stem from a human donor with basal cell carcinoma.

The rearrangement joins TRBV7-3 to TRBJ2-1, with a weak D call TRBD1 (6 bases). Trimming shortened V by 6 bases and J by 0 bases, and 15 bases separated the two germline ends. This CDR3 has 16 residues. Germline CDR1 is SGHTA and CDR2 is FQGTGA. CDR3 nucleotides: TGTGCCAGCAGTTCCCACCAGGGGAGCTCCTACAATGAGCAGTTCTTC. Translation: CASSSHQGSSYNEQFF.

CDR3 sequence reads: CASSLGHPTAEAFF. CDR3 sequence (DNA): TGTGCCAGCAGTTTAGGACACCCGACCGCTGAAGCTTTCTTT. The chain has TRBV27 and TRBJ1-1; D may be TRBD1 (5 bases). The CDR3 is made up of 14 amino acids. Trimming stripped 2 bases from V and 6 bases from J, with 13 bases between. Per germline, CDR1 MNHEY and CDR2 SMNVEV (reference sequence).

The V call is TRBV5-6, the J call TRBJ2-5, with D maybe TRBD1 (6 bases). The germline V and J ends were trimmed by 4 bases and 5 bases, with 18 bases remaining between them. This CDR3 region has 15 residues. Germline lookup yields CDR1 SGHDT and CDR2 YYEEEE. The CDR3 sequence is CASSLLGRGRETQYF. CDR3 bases: TGTGCCAGCAGCCTCTTAGGCAGGGGCCGTGAGACCCAGTACTTC.